This T cell receptor beta chain emerged from a study of blood T cell repertoires in COVID-19. Produced via immunoSEQ multiplex PCR; TCRdb's table is partial and in-frame only. The sample contains hundreds of thousands of clones, around nine tenths of which appear only once. Participants, about 18 to 90 years old, spanned more than 20 US areas. This CDR3 is 16 amino acids long. The sequenced sample consisted of PBMCs or T cells enriched from blood (not recorded which). The rearrangement uses TRBV21-1 and TRBJ1-1; TRBD1 was called by the table and not checked on the DNA. TRBV21-1 is noted as a pseudogene. This TCR was sampled from a woman in her twenties or thirties who had recovered from COVID-19. CDR3 sequence reads: CASSKVPHRMNTEAFF. For the CDR3, the DNA is TGTGCCAGCAGCAAAGTCCCCCACAGGATGAACACTGAAGCTTTCTTT.